This T cell receptor beta chain was retrieved from a study of shared clonotypes between healthy human individuals. CD8 cells classed as naive were CD45RO-negative and positively selected for CCR7, excluding terminally differentiated effector memory CD45RA+ cells. This was a deep-level run. The protocol was immunoSEQ multiplex PCR, while the TCRdb copy is restricted to in-frame clones and leaves out a portion. Among millions of clones listed, 85% to 95% were seen once. Study outcomes and limitations: Roughly 5% of naive CD4 clonotypes were common to several donors.

Points on this clone: Antigen: not known.

Germline-derived CDR1 and CDR2 are KGHSH and LQKENI. V trimming: 2 bases; J trimming: 9 bases; junction bases outside the gene matches: 18. The CDR3 has 18 residues. The chain recombines TRBV18 with TRBJ2-1; 8 nucleotides line up with TRBD2. Sequenced: naive CD8+ T cells from PBMCs. The sequence was obtained from a man between 18 and 35 years old in good health. Some clones in this sample may be carry-over from other donors' samples. Here the CDR3 reads CASSPTPGSNGRESEQFF. The CDR3 DNA is TGTGCCAGCTCACCAACACCTGGGTCAAACGGGAGGGAAAGTGAGCAGTTCTTC. The whole variable domain, remainder taken from reference TRBV18 and TRBJ2-1, is NAGVMQNPRHLVRRRGQEARLRCSPMKGHSHVYWYRQLPEEGLKFMVYLQKENIIDESGMPKERFSAEFPKEGPSILRIQQVVRGDSAAYFCASSPTPGSNGRESEQFFGPGTRLTVL.